This T cell receptor (beta chain) was obtained from a study of blood T cell repertoires in COVID-19. Germline CDR1 is SGDLS and CDR2 is YYNGEE. J was trimmed by 10 bases and V by 0 bases; bases with no gene match: 6. The CDR3 runs to 14 residues. The table came from immunoSEQ multiplex PCR; TCRdb's copy has only in-frame clones and leaves some out. The table includes approximately 68,000 clones, approximately 85% detected once. Material for sequencing was peripheral blood. The sequence was collected from a woman aged 80 or older with active or convalescent COVID-19. The chain combines TRBV9 with TRBJ2-1; 8 bases map to TRBD2. This chain's CDR3 is CASSVETGGQEQFF. CDR3 DNA: TGTGCCAGCAGCGTAGAAACGGGGGGGCAGGAGCAGTTCTTC.